Listed below are T cell receptor beta chains from one sample, sequenced in a study of vaccination and CD4 T cells after COVID-19. MiXCR was run by TCRdb on the PCR reads, yielding one entry per CDR3 protein. The sample consists of some 13,000 distinct CDR3 sequences, around two fifths of them appearing once. These TCRs are of unknown antigen specificity. Sample: CD4+ T cells from blood, cultured in vitro. Every receptor here comes from a human donor who had recovered from COVID-19. Both conserved end residues are trimmed from each CDR3. The order of the fields is V gene, clone size, CDR3 length, J gene, CDR3 protein. The size field is filled for only some rows; it gives once, few, many or a size class.

>TRBV6-2/TRBV6-3|-|11|TRBJ2-7
ASSHSLVYEQY
>TRBV6-2/TRBV6-3|few|16|TRBJ1-5
ASRSNRGRLYSNQPQH
>TRBV9|-|12|TRBJ2-5
ASSTRDPDRTQY
>TRBV29-1|-|9|TRBJ2-7
SVEVGDEQY
>TRBV2|-|9|TRBJ1-5
ANRAEGPQH
>TRBV7-2|-|14|TRBJ2-5
ASSRWTSGGQETQY
>TRBV2|few|10|TRBJ2-7
ASSEGGGEQY
>TRBV4-3|few|11|TRBJ1-1
ASSQVQYTEAF
>TRBV2|few|13|TRBJ2-5
ASSEAGGYRETQY
>TRBV2|-|11|TRBJ2-2
ASSGSSSGELF
>TRBV30|-|12|TRBJ1-1
AWSVGLMNTEAF
>TRBV6-1|-|13|TRBJ2-7
ASSAGNRGTYEQY
>TRBV2|few|12|TRBJ1-6
ASSFAGNNSPLH
>TRBV6-5|-|14|TRBJ1-3
ASSYAARPSGNTIY